Listed below are T cell receptor beta chains from one sample, sequenced in a study of T cells in Graves' hyperthyroidism and ophthalmopathy. TCRdb redid the calling of the multiplex PCR reads with MiXCR, one entry per CDR3 protein. The table records hundreds of thousands of distinct CDR3 sequences, around 13% of them present only once. Material for sequencing was blood. Receptors were obtained from a woman in her twenties or thirties with Graves' hyperthyroidism. Each CDR3 is given with its conserved first and last residue. The D gene is left open where the match is weak. Size is stated for part of the rows, as once, few or many counts, or as a class when the clone is expanded.

TRBV24-1	TRBJ1-1	once	NA	12	CATSVGNTEAFF	TGTGCCACCAGTGTTGGAAACACTGAAGCTTTCTTT
TRBV29-1	TRBJ2-7	many	NA	14	CSVNGDFHPYEQYF	TGCAGCGTTAACGGGGACTTCCACCCCTACGAGCAGTACTTC
TRBV27	TRBJ2-6	few	NA	17	CASSPYFVGAGANVLTF	TGTGCCAGCAGTCCCTACTTTGTAGGGGCAGGGGCCAACGTCCTGACTTTC
TRBV13	TRBJ2-2	few	TRBD1	16	CASSPRTGLGTGELFF	TGTGCCAGCAGCCCGAGGACAGGGCTTGGCACCGGGGAGCTGTTTTTT
TRBV29-1	TRBJ2-7	few	NA	16	CSVGQGAREAPYEQYF	TGCAGCGTTGGTCAGGGGGCGCGGGAGGCTCCCTACGAGCAGTACTTC
TRBV19	TRBJ2-1	few	NA	15	CASSIGVSFYNEQFF	TGTGCCAGTAGTATAGGAGTTTCCTTCTACAATGAGCAGTTCTTC
TRBV4-3	TRBJ1-2	few	NA	16	CASSQDLGGTVNGYTF	TGCGCCAGCAGCCAAGATCTTGGGGGGACGGTCAATGGCTACACCTTC
TRBV28	TRBJ1-1	many	NA	14	CASSLGGSDTEAFF	TGTGCCAGCAGTTTAGGGGGAAGCGACACTGAAGCTTTCTTT
TRBV25-1	TRBJ1-2	NA	TRBD1	13	CASAGGVIGGYTF	TGTGCCAGCGCAGGGGGCGTGATTGGGGGCTACACCTTC
TRBV7-2	TRBJ2-7	few	TRBD1	16	CASSLGTGIKAHEQYF	TGTGCCAGCAGCTTAGGGACAGGGATCAAAGCCCACGAGCAGTACTTC
TRBV27	TRBJ2-1	many	TRBD2	16	CASGTRTSGDYNEQFF	TGTGCCAGCGGAACCCGGACTAGCGGGGACTACAATGAGCAGTTCTTC
TRBV19	TRBJ2-5	few	NA	15	CASSIAGSLQETQYF	TGTGCCAGTAGTATAGCAGGCAGCCTTCAAGAGACCCAGTACTTC
TRBV20-1	TRBJ2-7	NA	TRBD2	16	CSARTLRGVGSYEQYF	TGCAGTGCTAGAACCCTCCGGGGGGTCGGGAGCTACGAGCAGTACTTC
TRBV11-1	TRBJ2-7	many	NA	15	CASSLVSGTLYEQYF	TGTGCCAGCAGCTTAGTTTCAGGGACTCTCTACGAGCAGTACTTC
TRBV12-3/TRBV12-4	TRBJ1-2	few	NA	16	CASSPNFAGTGTGYTF	TGTGCCAGCAGCCCCAATTTTGCAGGGACGGGGACGGGCTACACCTTC
TRBV6-1	TRBJ1-1	NA	NA	13	CASTAATVTEAFF	TGTGCCAGCACCGCCGCGACAGTCACTGAAGCTTTCTTT
TRBV5-1	TRBJ2-2	NA	TRBD2	16	CASSSMTSGSTGELFF	TGCGCCAGCAGCTCCATGACTAGCGGGAGCACCGGGGAGCTGTTTTTT
TRBV19	TRBJ2-5	many	NA	14	CASSPSGAVGTQYF	TGTGCCAGTAGTCCCTCTGGCGCGGTGGGGACCCAGTACTTC
TRBV5-1	TRBJ2-2	NA	NA	15	CASSLPEQGTGELFF	TGCGCCAGCAGCTTGCCGGAGCAGGGAACCGGGGAGCTGTTTTTT
TRBV30	TRBJ1-1	NA	TRBD1	15	CAWSTLGQGLTEAFF	TGTGCCTGGAGTACCCTAGGACAGGGGCTGACTGAAGCTTTCTTT
TRBV7-9	TRBJ2-1	many	TRBD2	15	CASRQIAGAYNEQFF	TGTGCCAGCCGTCAGATAGCGGGAGCATACAATGAGCAGTTCTTC
TRBV7-2	TRBJ2-7	many	NA	14	CASSMDSVSYEQYF	TGTGCCAGCAGTATGGACAGTGTTTCCTACGAGCAGTACTTC
TRBV20-1	TRBJ2-7	many	NA	14	CSASPPGVEYEQYF	TGCAGTGCTAGTCCCCCGGGAGTGGAGTACGAGCAGTACTTC
TRBV29-1	TRBJ2-2	many	NA	14	CSVDLGGLTGELFF	TGCAGCGTTGACCTCGGGGGCCTTACCGGGGAGCTGTTTTTT
TRBV5-1	TRBJ2-3	many	NA	17	CASSLWGDADSTDTQYF	TGCGCCAGCAGCTTGTGGGGGGACGCAGATAGCACAGATACGCAGTATTTT
TRBV4-3	TRBJ1-2	NA	NA	13	CASSHNGGAGYTF	TGCGCCAGCAGCCATAATGGGGGAGCGGGCTACACCTTC
TRBV28	TRBJ1-1	many	NA	12	CASTYRRGKAFF	TGTGCCAGCACCTACAGAAGGGGGAAAGCTTTCTTT
TRBV11-1	TRBJ2-3	many	NA	15	CASSGTPGYSDTQYF	TGTGCCAGCAGCGGAACCCCAGGGTACAGCGATACGCAGTATTTT
TRBV15	TRBJ2-1	many	NA	12	CATSSPYNEQFF	TGTGCCACCAGCTCTCCTTACAATGAGCAGTTCTTC
TRBV11-2	TRBJ2-6	few	NA	18	CASSLLGGGPSGANVLTF	TGTGCCAGCAGCTTGCTCGGGGGCGGTCCCTCTGGGGCCAACGTCCTGACTTTC
TRBV11-2	TRBJ2-2	many	TRBD1	15	CASSSGTGVPGELFF	TGTGCCAGCAGCTCCGGGACAGGGGTTCCCGGGGAGCTGTTTTTT
TRBV11-2	TRBJ2-1	few	NA	17	CASSLILALGRYNEQFF	TGTGCCAGCAGCTTAATCTTGGCCTTGGGGAGATACAATGAGCAGTTCTTC
TRBV20-1	TRBJ2-1	NA	NA	15	CSARDMGGWVSEQFF	TGCAGTGCTAGAGATATGGGGGGCTGGGTCAGTGAGCAGTTCTTC
TRBV5-1	TRBJ2-1	few	NA	13	CASSLFNGGEQFF	TGCGCCAGCAGCTTGTTCAATGGGGGTGAGCAGTTCTTC
TRBV28	TRBJ2-5	many	NA	17	CASSSITRTAQQETQYF	TGTGCCAGCAGCTCGATCACGCGGACAGCACAACAAGAGACCCAGTACTTC
TRBV19	TRBJ1-1	many	TRBD1	14	CASSIGQGYTEAFF	TGTGCCAGTAGTATTGGACAGGGGTATACTGAAGCTTTCTTT
TRBV11-2	TRBJ1-6	many	NA	17	CASRSPGKQVLNSPLHF	TGTGCCAGCAGGTCCCCGGGGAAACAGGTCTTGAATTCACCCCTCCACTTT
TRBV12-3/TRBV12-4	TRBJ2-5	many	NA	16	CASSLALVGSQETQYF	TGTGCCAGCAGTTTAGCGCTAGTCGGCAGTCAAGAGACCCAGTACTTC
TRBV3-1	TRBJ1-6	many	TRBD1	17	CASSRTARDRGNSPLHF	TGTGCCAGCAGCCGAACGGCCCGGGACAGGGGGAATTCACCCCTCCACTTT
TRBV5-1	TRBJ2-3	many	NA	16	CASSEAVGSGEDTQYF	TGCGCCAGCAGCGAGGCAGTGGGGTCTGGGGAAGATACGCAGTATTTT
TRBV2	TRBJ2-4	many	NA	16	CASSEGLEIAKNIQYF	TGTGCCAGCAGTGAAGGACTAGAAATAGCCAAAAACATTCAGTACTTC
TRBV4-2	TRBJ1-1	NA	NA	14	CASSQEAGVTEAFF	TGTGCCAGCAGCCAAGAGGCAGGGGTCACTGAAGCTTTCTTT
TRBV30	TRBJ2-3	few	NA	14	CAWKVGRGTDTQYF	TGTGCCTGGAAGGTGGGTAGGGGCACAGATACGCAGTATTTT
TRBV28	TRBJ2-1	many	NA	16	CASSDTRDRGYNEQFF	TGTGCCAGCAGTGATACCCGGGACCGGGGCTACAATGAGCAGTTCTTC
TRBV24-1	TRBJ1-1	many	NA	15	CATSSTLGGNTEAFF	TGTGCCACCAGTTCGACTCTGGGCGGTAACACTGAAGCTTTCTTT
TRBV20-1	TRBJ2-3	few	NA	15	CSAYLRLVSTDTQYF	TGCAGTGCTTACCTTAGACTCGTAAGCACAGATACGCAGTATTTT
TRBV29-1	TRBJ2-2	NA	TRBD1	13	CSVKTGGTGELFF	TGCAGCGTTAAGACAGGGGGCACCGGGGAGCTGTTTTTT
TRBV19	TRBJ1-2	few	NA	13	CASSIEAGGGYTF	TGTGCCAGTAGTATAGAGGCAGGCGGTGGCTACACCTTC
TRBV20-1	TRBJ2-7	NA	TRBD2	14	CSAGSPSGTYEQYF	TGCAGTGCGGGTAGTCCTAGCGGGACCTACGAGCAGTACTTC
TRBV27	TRBJ1-5	few	TRBD1	17	CASSSGQGSVLAQPQHF	TGTGCCAGCAGTTCGGGACAGGGATCTGTTCTGGCTCAGCCCCAGCATTTT
TRBV11-2	TRBJ2-7	NA	TRBD2	18	CASSAVAGTVAVSYEQYF	TGTGCCAGCAGCGCCGTAGCGGGAACGGTAGCGGTATCCTACGAGCAGTACTTC
TRBV28	TRBJ1-4	many	TRBD1	15	CASNPPGQSNEKLFF	TGTGCCAGCAATCCCCCGGGACAGTCTAATGAAAAACTGTTTTTT
TRBV2	TRBJ2-6	many	NA	16	CASSESRGPVANVLTF	TGTGCCAGCAGCGAATCTCGGGGACCTGTGGCCAACGTCCTGACTTTC
TRBV11-2	TRBJ2-3	few	NA	19	CASSFPRPSVAGNTDTQYF	TGTGCCAGCAGCTTCCCACGACCCTCTGTGGCGGGGAACACAGATACGCAGTATTTT
TRBV15	TRBJ2-3	NA	NA	15	CATSRDRLPQDTQYF	TGTGCCACCAGCAGAGACCGCCTCCCACAGGATACGCAGTATTTT
TRBV20-1	TRBJ2-7	many	TRBD1	14	CSATGTGSSYEQYF	TGCAGTGCTACCGGGACAGGCAGCTCCTACGAGCAGTACTTC
TRBV30	TRBJ2-3	NA	TRBD2	13	CAWRGLVGDTQYF	TGTGCCTGGAGGGGACTAGTGGGAGATACGCAGTATTTT
TRBV28	TRBJ2-1	many	TRBD1	14	CASSAPGQENEQFF	TGTGCCAGCAGTGCACCGGGACAGGAAAATGAGCAGTTCTTC
TRBV19	TRBJ2-3	NA	NA	14	CASSMTEFTDTQYF	TGTGCCAGTAGTATGACAGAATTCACAGATACGCAGTATTTT
TRBV19	TRBJ1-2	many	NA	14	CASSTLEANYGYTF	TGTGCCAGTAGTACCCTGGAGGCTAACTATGGCTACACCTTC